A selection of T cell receptor beta chains follows, all from one sample in a study of T cell repertoires in cytomegalovirus infection. TCRdb independently ran MiXCR on the reads; one entry per CDR3 protein. Counted here are 110,000 to 150,000 distinct CDR3 sequences, approximately 5.9% occurring once; the ten biggest clones make up about a sixth. Sequenced input: PBMCs. The source is a human donor in good health (CMV status not recorded). Some clones in this sample may be carry-over from other donors' samples. CDR3s include the opening cysteine and the closing phenylalanine or tryptophan. Each record gives: J gene, V gene, CDR3 protein.

j_call: TRBJ1-4
v_call: TRBV2
cdr3_aa: CASSDLRQSNEKLFF

j_call: TRBJ1-2
v_call: TRBV3-1
cdr3_aa: CASSLGQTNYGYTF

j_call: TRBJ2-7
v_call: TRBV29-1
cdr3_aa: CSVVGIRFHEQYF

j_call: TRBJ2-7
v_call: TRBV5-6
cdr3_aa: CASSISGSYEQYF

j_call: TRBJ1-6
v_call: TRBV14
cdr3_aa: CASSQEGYSPLHF

j_call: TRBJ2-2
v_call: TRBV7-2
cdr3_aa: CASSLAASGGTGELFF

j_call: TRBJ1-5
v_call: TRBV6-1
cdr3_aa: CASTTRGYQPQHF

j_call: TRBJ2-5
v_call: TRBV3-1
cdr3_aa: CASSQAWVETQYF

j_call: TRBJ1-6
v_call: TRBV20-1
cdr3_aa: CSARDGTTGQLNSPLHF

j_call: TRBJ2-1
v_call: TRBV11-2
cdr3_aa: CASSFMGGLSSYNEQFF

j_call: TRBJ2-1
v_call: TRBV7-2
cdr3_aa: CASSLRGGGNNEQFF

j_call: TRBJ2-1
v_call: TRBV18
cdr3_aa: CASSPTGSEQFF

j_call: TRBJ1-6
v_call: TRBV19
cdr3_aa: CASTLRNPYNSPLHF

j_call: TRBJ2-3
v_call: TRBV7-2
cdr3_aa: CASSLKRGSATQYF

j_call: TRBJ2-6
v_call: TRBV19
cdr3_aa: CASSWSSGANVLTF

j_call: TRBJ2-1
v_call: TRBV7-2
cdr3_aa: CASSLAIPGQVSYNEQFF

j_call: TRBJ1-2
v_call: TRBV27
cdr3_aa: CASSDHSSLGYTF

j_call: TRBJ1-2
v_call: TRBV2
cdr3_aa: CASSELWGGGYGYTF

j_call: TRBJ2-7
v_call: TRBV7-2
cdr3_aa: CASMNSFYEQYF

j_call: TRBJ2-1
v_call: TRBV7-3
cdr3_aa: CASSLTSNNNEQFF

j_call: TRBJ2-5
v_call: TRBV2
cdr3_aa: CASGRDQPQETQYF

j_call: TRBJ2-4
v_call: TRBV7-8
cdr3_aa: CASSLVRTALAKNIQYF

j_call: TRBJ2-5
v_call: TRBV7-8
cdr3_aa: CASSFRSGVSALGETQYF

j_call: TRBJ1-2
v_call: TRBV2
cdr3_aa: CASSERRDARLLRYTF

j_call: TRBJ2-5
v_call: TRBV7-3
cdr3_aa: CASSRQGNQETQYF

j_call: TRBJ2-5
v_call: TRBV20-1
cdr3_aa: CSARDQSGGETQYF

j_call: TRBJ2-1
v_call: TRBV20-1
cdr3_aa: CSARDMNDYNEQFF

j_call: TRBJ1-2
v_call: TRBV6-1
cdr3_aa: CASHGQINYGYTF

j_call: TRBJ2-2
v_call: TRBV4-3
cdr3_aa: CASSHLAGGRGTGELFF

j_call: TRBJ2-2
v_call: TRBV2
cdr3_aa: CASIMTSGGPGELFF

j_call: TRBJ2-2
v_call: TRBV10-3
cdr3_aa: CAISEGTGISGELFF

j_call: TRBJ1-1
v_call: TRBV10-3
cdr3_aa: CATADRGLDTEAFF

j_call: TRBJ2-3
v_call: TRBV11-1
cdr3_aa: CASSQEERSTDTQYF

j_call: TRBJ2-5
v_call: TRBV7-9
cdr3_aa: CASSFWRDQETQYF

j_call: TRBJ1-1
v_call: TRBV7-3
cdr3_aa: CASSLRRAEAFF

j_call: TRBJ2-7
v_call: TRBV7-2
cdr3_aa: CASSLDWGRVWNYEQYF

j_call: TRBJ2-5
v_call: TRBV28
cdr3_aa: CASSDGGEAETQYF